The clone carrying this TCR beta chain was observed once. Under the authors' procedure: Nucleated cell counts were estimated from reference gene primer amplification. TCRdb keeps only in-frame clones here, not all; method: immunoSEQ multiplex PCR. That table is the source of V, J and clone size, and D and trimming were worked out from the DNA. The sample carries under 200,000 clones, about 85% recorded once. The sample is drawn from a study of blood T cell repertoires in COVID-19. Study at large: Acute-phase and convalescent COVID-19 samples originated in the United States, Italy and Spain. Nucleic acid was either cDNA or gDNA, and it came from T cells, B-cell-depleted T cells, or PBMCs.

The CDR3 length is 14 residues. Germline CDR1 MDHEN, CDR2 SYDVKM. V trimming: 5 bases; J trimming: 4 bases; junction bases outside the gene matches: 7. This TCR was sampled from a man in his 60s who had recovered from COVID-19. The chain carries TRBV28 and TRBJ1-2, with 7 bases matching TRBD1. The source material was peripheral blood. The CDR3 region is CASSPTGQSYGYTF. In nucleotides, the CDR3 is TGTGCCAGCAGTCCGACGGGACAGTCCTATGGCTACACCTTC.